The TCR beta chain described here comes from a study of blood T cell repertoires in COVID-19. Looking at the study overall: The analysed material was cDNA or gDNA that came from T cells, B-cell-depleted T cells, or PBMCs.

After removal of 0 bases from V and 9 bases from J, the junction contained 2 bases not matched to a gene. Germline assignment: CDR1 ENHRY and CDR2 SYGVKD. The CDR3 consists of 15 residues. Only in-frame clones appear in the TCRdb table, and some are missing; sequencing was by immunoSEQ multiplex PCR. The sample carries about 67,000 clones, 88% recorded once. This clone was found a few times. This clonotype originated in a woman aged 55-70 years with acute or convalescent COVID-19. Material for sequencing was peripheral blood. This sequence joins TRBV10-3 and TRBJ1-6, with 10 bases lining up with TRBD1. CDR3 DNA: TGTGCCATCAGTGAGTCCGGACAGGGGGGTTCACCCCTCCACTTT. It specifies CAISESGQGGSPLHF.